The 29 T cell receptor beta chains given below trace back to one sample, sequenced in a study of shared clonotypes between healthy human individuals. Assay used: immunoSEQ multiplex PCR; TCRdb lists only in-frame clones, some missing. The sample has over a million clones, roughly 97% seen once. The specimen sequenced was naive CD4+ T cells sorted from blood. Subset reported: CD45RA+ positively selected. Receptors were obtained from a man aged 25-45 years in good health.

J is TRBJ2-2 and V is TRBV19; D not certain. V lost 4 bases to trimming and J lost 5 bases, with 8 bases between them. Germline-derived CDR1 and CDR2 are LNHDA and SQIVND (reference sequence). This CDR3 has 13 amino acids. CDR3 residues: CASSTSPTGELFF. The CDR3 DNA reads TGTGCCAGTAGTACCTCCCCAACCGGGGAGCTGTTTTTT.

Points on this clone: Other DNA sequences in the same sample also yield this CDR3. The chain is built from TRBV25-1 and TRBJ1-1, with TRBD1 as a possible D gene (5 bases). CDR1 and CDR2 from the germline V gene are MGHDK and SYGVNS. With 4 bases removed from V and 0 bases from J, the gap between germline ends came to 9 bases. This CDR3 is built from 14 residues. CDR3 protein: CASSGLGLNTEAFF. CDR3 in DNA: TGTGCCAGCAGTGGCCTGGGACTGAACACTGAAGCTTTCTTT.

J is TRBJ2-1 and V is TRBV9, with D hard to call. V lost 1 base and J 5 bases, leaving 13 bases between the germline ends. From germline, CDR1 is SGDLS and CDR2 YYNGEE. This CDR3 is built from 15 residues. The CDR3 DNA reads as TGTGCCAGCAGCGTAAGTGCGGACCCCAACAATGAGCAGTTCTTC. Its translation is CASSVSADPNNEQFF.

The V call is TRBV4-1, the J call TRBJ2-1; D call uncertain. The CDR3 has 12 residues. Trimming stripped 6 bases from V and 8 bases from J, with 11 bases between. From germline, CDR1 is MGHRA and CDR2 YSYEKL. Written as DNA, the CDR3 is TGCGCCAGCAGGGAAAAGGATCATGAGCAGTTCTTC. Protein: CASREKDHEQFF.

The rearrangement links TRBV18 to TRBJ1-3; 7 nucleotides agree with TRBD1. Germline assignment: CDR1 KGHSH and CDR2 LQKENI. The CDR3 length is 18 residues. V lost 5 bases to trimming and J lost 0 bases; unmatched junction nucleotides: 13. CDR3 in DNA: TGTGCCAGCTCAACGGACAGGAGCCGCCGCTTCTCTGGAAACACCATATATTTT. Translation: CASSTDRSRRFSGNTIYF.

The J gene is TRBJ2-1, the V gene TRBV7-2, with D possibly being TRBD2 (6 bases). The CDR3 runs to 15 residues. Germline V gene lookup returns CDR1 SGHTA and CDR2 FQGNSA. Between the trimmed V and J ends, which lost 6 bases and 2 bases, there was a span of 14 bases. The CDR3 DNA reads TGTGCCAGCAGGATCGGCGGAGGGACCTACAATGAGCAGTTCTTC. It codes for CASRIGGGTYNEQFF.

The chain joins TRBV28 to TRBJ1-2, with D maybe TRBD1 (5 bases). The CDR3 contains 15 residues. CDR1 is MDHEN and CDR2 is SYDVKM in the germline V gene. The V end lost 5 bases, the J end lost 3 bases, and 16 bases lay between the germline ends. This CDR3 reads CASSTTGGKDYGYTF. In DNA form, the CDR3 reads TGTGCCAGCAGTACCACTGGGGGGAAGGACTATGGCTACACCTTC.

This chain joins TRBV28 and TRBJ2-7; D assignment may be TRBD1 or TRBD2 (5 bases each). The V end was cut by 5 bases, the J end by 5 bases, with 22 bases between. Germline V gives CDR1 MDHEN, CDR2 SYDVKM. This CDR3 has 16 residues. The CDR3 reads CASSVVESGAIHEQYF. The CDR3 coding sequence is TGTGCCAGCAGTGTCGTAGAATCCGGGGCAATCCACGAGCAGTACTTC.

The V call is TRBV5-4, the J call TRBJ2-5; D remains ambiguous. CDR1 is SGHNT, CDR2 YYREEE, per germline (reference sequence). The CDR3 loop spans 13 amino acids. V was clipped by 3 bases and J by 3 bases, with 9 bases between them. This chain's CDR3 is CASSSGSKETQYF. As DNA, the CDR3 is TGTGCCAGCAGCTCCGGATCCAAAGAGACCCAGTACTTC.

The chain recombines TRBV18 with TRBJ2-7; the match to TRBD2 covers 8 bases. Germline CDR1 KGHSH, CDR2 LQKENI. Trimming removed 6 bases from V and 0 bases from J; junction bases left unmatched: 10. The CDR3 extends over 16 amino acids. The CDR3: CASSRQTSGYSYEQYF. CDR3 DNA sequence: TGTGCCAGCTCCCGACAAACTAGCGGATACTCCTACGAGCAGTACTTC. Looking up the rest from reference TRBV18 and TRBJ2-7 gives the full variable domain: NAGVMQNPRHLVRRRGQEARLRCSPMKGHSHVYWYRQLPEEGLKFMVYLQKENIIDESGMPKERFSAEFPKEGPSILRIQQVVRGDSAAYFCASSRQTSGYSYEQYFGPGTRLTVT.

The CDR3 DNA follows: TGTGCCAGCAGGCCGCAAGGGGTAGTATCCGATACGCAGTATTTT. It codes for CASRPQGVVSDTQYF. The chain is built from TRBV27 and TRBJ2-3, with D possibly being TRBD1 (5 bases). Between the trimmed V and J ends, which lost 6 bases and 6 bases, there was a span of 19 bases. CDR3 length: 15 residues. Germline assignment: CDR1 MNHEY and CDR2 SMNVEV (reference sequence).

The chain joins TRBV9 to TRBJ1-1; 7 nucleotides match TRBD1. CDR3 size: 14 residues. Germline-derived CDR1 and CDR2 are SGDLS and YYNGEE. With 6 bases clipped from V and 4 bases from J, the junction kept 9 bases outside the gene matches. CDR3 DNA: TGTGCCAGCACTAAGGACAGGCTTGGCACTGAAGCTTTCTTT. It is translated as CASTKDRLGTEAFF. Supplemented by reference TRBV9 and TRBJ1-1, the full variable domain reads DSGVTQTPKHLITATGQRVTLRCSPRSGDLSVYWYQQSLDQGLQFLIQYYNGEERAKGNILERFSAQQFPDLHSELNLSSLELGDSALYFCASTKDRLGTEAFFGQGTRLTVV.

Regarding this clone: Additional DNA sequences in this sample encode the identical CDR3. V is TRBV5-1 and J is TRBJ2-1; 7 nucleotides agree with TRBD2. The CDR3 extends over 16 amino acids. V shed 1 base, J shed 0 bases, and the junction held 4 bases outside the gene matches. The germline V gene has CDR1 SGHRS and CDR2 YFSETQ. The CDR3 DNA follows: TGCGCCAGCAGCTTGAGGGGCGGGAGCTCCTACAATGAGCAGTTCTTC. Its protein product is CASSLRGGSSYNEQFF.

V and J are TRBV7-9 and TRBJ1-1; D unresolved. Between the trimmed V and J ends, which lost 6 bases and 1 base, there was a span of 9 bases. Germline CDR1 reads SEHNR; CDR2 reads FQNEAQ (reference sequence). The CDR3 runs 13 residues. This chain's CDR3 is CASRDGKNTEAFF. The CDR3 DNA sequence: TGTGCCAGCAGGGACGGGAAGAACACTGAAGCTTTCTTT. The whole variable domain, filled in from reference TRBV7-9 and TRBJ1-1, reads DTGVSQNPRHKITKRGQNVTFRCDPISEHNRLYWYRQTLGQGPEFLTYFQNEAQLEKSRLLSDRFSAERPKGSFSTLEIQRTEQGDSAMYLCASRDGKNTEAFFGQGTRLTVV.

The chain is built from TRBV9 and TRBJ1-4, with D possibly TRBD1 on 5 matching bases. CDR1 is SGDLS and CDR2 is YYNGEE in the germline V gene. The CDR3 has 16 residues. The V end was cut by 0 bases, the J end by 5 bases, with 14 bases between. The CDR3 DNA reads TGTGCCAGCAGCGTAGAGGGCGCGGGACTCAATGAAAAACTGTTTTTT. It is translated as CASSVEGAGLNEKLFF.

This clone was seen a few times. The CDR3 region has the DNA TGTGCCAGCAGCTCCAAGTCCGGAAGCTATGGCTACACCTTC. Protein sequence: CASSSKSGSYGYTF. The V and J genes are TRBV7-2 and TRBJ1-2; D gene ambiguous. CDR3 length: 14 residues. Germline-derived CDR1 and CDR2 are SGHTA and FQGNSA. The germline V and J ends were trimmed by 4 bases and 4 bases, with 13 bases remaining between them.

CDR3 sequence (DNA): TGTGCCAGCAGCGGTTTGGGGGGGAACCGAAAGATCACCCAGTACTTC. Translated, it gives CASSGLGGNRKITQYF. The chain links TRBV28 to TRBJ2-5; 7 nucleotides line up with TRBD2. This CDR3 spans 16 amino acids. Germline CDR1 reads MDHEN; CDR2 reads SYDVKM. With 6 bases clipped from V and 8 bases from J, the junction kept 18 bases outside the gene matches.

A few counts support this clone. This rearrangement joins TRBV6-1 to TRBJ1-1; 7 bases map to TRBD1. CDR3 size: 14 residues. Per germline, CDR1 MNHNS and CDR2 SASEGT. Trimming removed 7 bases from V and 0 bases from J; junction bases left unmatched: 5. The CDR3 DNA reads TGTGCCAGCACCCTCGACAGGGTGAACACTGAAGCTTTCTTT. It yields the protein CASTLDRVNTEAFF.

The chain recombines TRBV28 with TRBJ1-1, with TRBD1 matching over 7 bases. The CDR3 loop spans 13 amino acids. V trimming: 6 bases; J trimming: 8 bases; junction bases outside the gene matches: 9. Germline V gene data show CDR1 as MDHEN and CDR2 as SYDVKM. The CDR3 loop reads CASRQGVSAEAFF. For the CDR3, the DNA is TGTGCCAGCAGGCAGGGGGTATCAGCCGAAGCTTTCTTT.

The genes are TRBV28 and TRBJ2-1; 9 bases match TRBD2. CDR3 length: 15 amino acids. Germline V gene sequence: CDR1 MDHEN, CDR2 SYDVKM. V lost 5 bases and J lost 8; bases outside the gene matches: 10. The CDR3 region is CASSTIAGVGYEQFF. Here the CDR3 DNA reads TGTGCCAGCAGTACAATAGCGGGAGTAGGCTATGAGCAGTTCTTC.

In the case of this clone: The sample has other DNA sequences that encode this CDR3 too. This chain uses TRBV7-2 with TRBJ2-5, with unresolved D. Trimming left V 1 base short and J 2 bases short, with 8 bases between. Germline CDR1 reads SGHTA; CDR2 reads FQGNSA. CDR3 size: 14 residues. The CDR3 bases are TGTGCCAGCAGCTTAGGAGGACCACAAGAGACCCAGTACTTC. This translates into CASSLGGPQETQYF.

V usage is TRBV27 and J usage is TRBJ2-5; D not resolved. Deletions cut 7 bases from V and 2 bases from J, with 5 bases between. CDR3 length equals 11 residues. CDR1 is MNHEY, CDR2 SMNVEV, per germline (reference sequence). CDR3 region: CASTTQETQYF. CDR3 coding DNA: TGTGCCAGCACGACGCAAGAGACCCAGTACTTC.

V gene TRBV7-2 combines with J gene TRBJ1-1; no clear D gene. The ends were cut back, 2 bases at V and 8 bases at J, with 12 bases in the middle. Germline V gene sequence: CDR1 SGHTA, CDR2 FQGNSA. The CDR3 is made up of 13 amino acids. The CDR3 region is CASSLNARIEAFF. As DNA, the CDR3 is TGTGCCAGCAGCTTAAATGCTCGAATCGAAGCTTTCTTT.

The chain is built from TRBV4-3 and TRBJ2-5; D possibly corresponds to TRBD2 (6 bases). Germline V lookup: CDR1 LGHNA, CDR2 YSLEER. Trimming took 3 bases from V and 5 from J, leaving 16 bases between them. The length of the CDR3 is 15 residues. In DNA form, the CDR3 reads TGCGCCAGCAGCCAGGGCCTCACTAGCATTGAGACCCAGTACTTC. This encodes CASSQGLTSIETQYF.

The gene calls are TRBV6-6 and TRBJ2-7, with 7 bases matching TRBD1. The length of the CDR3 is 13 residues. J gave up 2 bases and V 2 bases, and 0 bases lay outside the gene matches. CDR1 and CDR2 from the germline V gene are MNHNY and SVGAGI (reference sequence). The CDR3 sequence is CASSYQGAYEQYF. CDR3 DNA sequence: TGTGCCAGCAGTTACCAGGGGGCCTACGAGCAGTACTTC.

The gene calls are TRBV7-2 and TRBJ2-3; 8 positions match TRBD2. J was trimmed by 4 bases and V by 4 bases; bases with no gene match: 10. This CDR3 has 16 residues. Germline lookup yields CDR1 SGHTA and CDR2 FQGNSA. CDR3 in amino acids: CASSSASAGGPDTQYF. DNA of the CDR3: TGTGCCAGCAGCTCGGCTTCGGCGGGAGGCCCAGATACGCAGTATTTT.

This chain links TRBV4-3 with TRBJ2-3; D gene unclear. CDR1 and CDR2 (germline): LGHNA, YSLEER. Trimming shortened V by 0 bases and J by 1 base, and 8 bases separated the two germline ends. The CDR3 is made up of 15 amino acids. CDR3 sequence: CASSQDSSRTDTQYF. The CDR3 DNA sequence: TGCGCCAGCAGCCAAGATTCGTCCCGCACAGATACGCAGTATTTT.

This chain connects TRBV18 to TRBJ2-7, with TRBD2 matching over 7 bases. Germline loops: CDR1 KGHSH, CDR2 LQKENI. Trimming took 0 bases from V and 7 from J; bases not matched to a gene: 6. This CDR3 comprises 14 residues. CDR3 coding DNA: TGTGCCAGCTCACCACCGTTCGAAGCGGGAGAGCAGTACTTC. Amino acids: CASSPPFEAGEQYF.

The chain couples TRBV28 to TRBJ1-1, with D unresolved. The V gene lost 4 bases and the J gene lost 4 bases, with 10 bases spanning the gap. Germline CDR1 and CDR2: MDHEN and SYDVKM. This CDR3 has 13 residues. This CDR3 is CASSYEGLTEAFF. The DNA for the CDR3 is TGTGCCAGCAGTTACGAGGGCCTCACTGAAGCTTTCTTT.